The sequence of this TCR beta chain was determined in a study of CD8 T cells in Susac syndrome. CDR3 length: 13 amino acids. The germline gives CDR1 MGHDK, CDR2 SYGVNS. The junction had 4 bases not matched to a gene; V was cut back by 6 bases and J by 2 bases. The authors reverse transcribed roughly 0.5 to 1 ug RNA with random hexamers. The immunoSEQ assay covered 54 Vbeta and 13 Jbeta segments for CDR3. In TCRdb, the immunoSEQ multiplex PCR reads were re-called with MiXCR into one record per CDR3 protein. The sample comprises more than 150,000 distinct CDR3 sequences, 85% to 95% of which are singletons, and approximately 0.15% rests with the top ten.

V is TRBV25-1 and J is TRBJ2-7, with 7 bases matching TRBD1. The sequence was obtained from a human donor with Susac syndrome. Sample: CD4+ T cells from PBMCs. DNA of the CDR3: TGTGCCAGCAGAGGACAGGTAGCCTACGAGCAGTACTTC. It translates to CASRGQVAYEQYF.